This T cell receptor beta chain was documented in a study of OX40 agonist ivuxolimab in advanced cancers. Findings and limits, study-wide: CD8+ T cells averaged more expanded clones than CD4+. Clonal expansion from baseline to week 6 occurred in both CD4+ and CD8+ T cells.

Assay: immunoSEQ multiplex PCR; the TCRdb copy retains only in-frame clones and omits some. The sample has roughly 65,000 clones, about nine tenths seen once. With regard to this clone: Antigen specificity is unknown.

Trimming left V 1 base short and J 0 bases short, with 16 bases between. Per germline, CDR1 LGHNT and CDR2 FRNRAP. CDR3 size: 18 residues. The chain uses TRBV12-5 and TRBJ1-3; tentative D call: TRBD1 (5 bases). This sequence originates from an adult with an advanced solid tumor such as melanoma, head and neck, liver or kidney cancer. The sequenced sample was CD4+ or CD8+ T cells sorted from blood, obtained in a trial of the OX40 agonist ivuxolimab. The CDR3 sequence: CASGLAMDTRNSGNTIYF. The DNA for the CDR3 is TGTGCTAGTGGTTTGGCCATGGACACTCGAAACTCTGGAAACACCATATATTTT.